This T cell receptor beta chain was recovered during a study of sequential checkpoint blockade in melanoma. Study-wide background: Randomization was 1:1 between first-line nivolumab→ipilimumab and ipilimumab→nivolumab. Each arm's sequence ended with maintenance nivolumab.

Sample treatment: randomized to nivolumab then ipilimumab (arm A) or the reverse (arm B). DNA-damaging chemotherapy had not been given to any patient beforehand. Sorted cells were live CD3+CD8+, lacking CD19 and CD56, from PBMCs. Assay used: immunoSEQ multiplex PCR; TCRdb lists only in-frame clones, some missing. The data hold about 20,000 clones, with just under 75% observed a single time. This CDR3 comprises 18 residues. CDR1 is MGHRA and CDR2 is YSYEKL in the germline V gene. The V gene end was trimmed by 1 base and the J gene end by 3 bases; junction bases not matched to a gene: 12. The chain combines TRBV4-1 with TRBJ2-5; TRBD1 agrees at 9 bases. The sequencing used CD8+ T cells sorted from blood (inferred from file names), collected from a patient given nivolumab and ipilimumab in sequence. The sequence came from a human donor with melanoma. As DNA, the CDR3 is TGCGCCAGCAGCCAAGGATTCTTAGGGACAGGGTACGAAGAGACCCAGTACTTC. Amino acid sequence: CASSQGFLGTGYEETQYF.